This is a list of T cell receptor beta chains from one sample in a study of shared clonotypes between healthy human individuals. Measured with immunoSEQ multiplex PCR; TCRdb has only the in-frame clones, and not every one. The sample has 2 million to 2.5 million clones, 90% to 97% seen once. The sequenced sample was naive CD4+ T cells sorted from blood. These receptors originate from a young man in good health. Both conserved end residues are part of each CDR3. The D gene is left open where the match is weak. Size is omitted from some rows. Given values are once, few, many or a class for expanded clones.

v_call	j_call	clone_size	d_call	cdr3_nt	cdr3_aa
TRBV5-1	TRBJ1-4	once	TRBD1	TGCGCCAGCAGCGGAAGGACAGGGGGCGCTTACGAAAAACTGTTTTTT	CASSGRTGGAYEKLFF
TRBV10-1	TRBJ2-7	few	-	TGCGCCAGCATTACCTACGAGCAGTACTTC	CASITYEQYF
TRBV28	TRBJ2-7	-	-	TGTGCCACCGAAGGACTTGGGGCCTACGAGCAGTACTTC	CATEGLGAYEQYF
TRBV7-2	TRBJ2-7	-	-	TGTGCCAGCAGCTCGAGACAATCGAGGGAGCAGTACTTC	CASSSRQSREQYF
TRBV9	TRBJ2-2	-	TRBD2	TGTGCCAGCAGCGTAGGACTAGCAACCTCGAACACCGGGGAGCTGTTTTTT	CASSVGLATSNTGELFF
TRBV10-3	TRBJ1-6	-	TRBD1	TGTGCCATCAGTGACCTCGTCCCAGGGGGCGTTTATAATTCACCCCTCCACTTT	CAISDLVPGGVYNSPLHF
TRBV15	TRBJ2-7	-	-	TGTGCCACCAGCAGACCCCCAGGCAGGTTGTACGAGCAGTACTTC	CATSRPPGRLYEQYF
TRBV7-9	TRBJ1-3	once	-	TGTGCCAGCAGCCCCCACAGGGTGGAGGCCTCTGGAAACACCATATATTTT	CASSPHRVEASGNTIYF
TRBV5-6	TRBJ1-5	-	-	TGTGCCAGCAGCTTCAGGGGACCCAATCAGCCCCAGCATTTT	CASSFRGPNQPQHF
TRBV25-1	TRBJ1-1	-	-	TGTGCCAGCTCCCTACAAGGGGTGAACACTGAAGCTTTCTTT	CASSLQGVNTEAFF
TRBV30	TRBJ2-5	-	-	TGTGCCTGGAGTGTATCTGGACAAGAGACCCAGTACTTC	CAWSVSGQETQYF
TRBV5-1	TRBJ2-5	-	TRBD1	TGCGCCAGCAGCTTGACGAGTGACAGGGGTGAGACCCAGTACTTC	CASSLTSDRGETQYF
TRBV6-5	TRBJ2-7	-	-	TGTGCCAGCAGTCGGCAGATAGTCCCGTTGGACGAGCAGTACTTC	CASSRQIVPLDEQYF
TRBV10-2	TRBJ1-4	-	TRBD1	TGCGCCAGCTCGGGACAGGGAGGCGGAAAACTGTTTTTT	CASSGQGGGKLFF
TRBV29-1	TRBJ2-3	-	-	TGCAGCGTATTCACGAGCACAGATACGCAGTATTTT	CSVFTSTDTQYF
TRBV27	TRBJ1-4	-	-	TGTGCCAGCAGTCCAAGGTGGCTTAATGAAAAACTGTTTTTT	CASSPRWLNEKLFF
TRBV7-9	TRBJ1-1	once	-	TGTGCCAGCAGCTCCCAGGGGCTTAACACTGAAGCTTTCTTT	CASSSQGLNTEAFF
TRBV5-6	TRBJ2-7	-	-	TGTGCCAGCAGCTGGGGACTCCTGAGCTCCTACGAGCAGTACTTC	CASSWGLLSSYEQYF
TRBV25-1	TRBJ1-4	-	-	TGTGCCAGCAGTGAATCCCAGGGGCTTCGAGAAAAACTGTTTTTT	CASSESQGLREKLFF
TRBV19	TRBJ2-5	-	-	TGTGCCAGTAGTAGAGGTAAATACGGGCACCTCCAAGAGACCCAGTACTTC	CASSRGKYGHLQETQYF
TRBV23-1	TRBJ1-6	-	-	TGCGCCAGCAGTCAAGGGGAGGGAAGGAATTCACCCCTCCACTTT	CASSQGEGRNSPLHF
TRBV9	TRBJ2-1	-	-	TGTGCCAGCAGCGTAGGGGGTCAATACGAGCAGTTCTTC	CASSVGGQYEQFF
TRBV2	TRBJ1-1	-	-	TGTGCCAGCCGCCCCATGGGCCAGAGGAACACTGAAGCTTTCTTT	CASRPMGQRNTEAFF
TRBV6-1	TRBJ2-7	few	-	TGTGCCAGCAGTAATACCTACGAGCAGTACTTC	CASSNTYEQYF
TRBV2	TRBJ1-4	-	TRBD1	TGTGCCAGCTCGGTCAGGGGGCGCCTTGAAAAACTGTTTTTT	CASSVRGRLEKLFF
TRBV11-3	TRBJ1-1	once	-	TGTGCCAGCAGCTTAGTGGTGGGCACTGAAGCTTTCTTT	CASSLVVGTEAFF
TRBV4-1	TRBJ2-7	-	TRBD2	TGCGCCAGCAGCCAAGTGGGCCTGCGGCTAGCGGGAGAGGTTGCGTCCTACGAGCAGTACTTC	CASSQVGLRLAGEVASYEQYF
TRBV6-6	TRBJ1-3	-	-	TGTGCCAGCAGTCCGGGACATAACTCTGGAAACACCATATATTTT	CASSPGHNSGNTIYF
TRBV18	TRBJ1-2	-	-	TGTGCCAGCTCACTTGATTCGGGACGGAACTATGGCTACACCTTC	CASSLDSGRNYGYTF
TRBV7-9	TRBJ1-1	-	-	TGTGCCAGCAGCTTAAGTATGGGGCGTTCTGAAGCTTTCTTT	CASSLSMGRSEAFF
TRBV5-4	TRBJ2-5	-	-	TGTGCCAGCAGCCTGGACTCTGTAGAGACCCAGTACTTC	CASSLDSVETQYF
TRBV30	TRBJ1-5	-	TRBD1	TGTGCCTGGAGTGCCGGGACAGGGGGCAATCAGCCCCAGCATTTT	CAWSAGTGGNQPQHF
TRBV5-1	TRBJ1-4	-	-	TGCGCCAGCCCGGGACAAGTCACTGAAAAACTGTTTTTT	CASPGQVTEKLFF
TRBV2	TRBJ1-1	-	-	TGTGCCAGCAGTTTGACTGGACTGATGAACACTGAAGCTTTCTTT	CASSLTGLMNTEAFF
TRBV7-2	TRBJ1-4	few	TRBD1	TGTGCCAGCAGCTTAGCTCTACAGGGGAGAGGGGATGAAAAACTGTTTTTT	CASSLALQGRGDEKLFF